Described below is a single T cell receptor beta chain sequence and its context. Its antigen target is currently unknown. The sample holds no much larger clone one base away, and base qualities are not on file. For sequencing of the TCRbeta CDR3 region, genomic DNA was extracted from the sorted cells. The immunoSEQ Assay was used for sequencing of TCRbeta CDR3 regions. Drawn from immuneACCESS, this table holds only the in-frame rearrangements with V and J called that TCRdb kept. Clones are partly lost; checked studies trace under half to an unresolved V gene and leave the rest unexplained. The sample table shows about 77,000 clones, and about 85% are seen once. The ten largest account for roughly 2.2% of the sample. This sample is drawn from a study of OX40 agonist ivuxolimab in advanced cancers. About the investigation overall: Ivuxolimab was a fully human IgG2 agonistic monoclonal antibody targeting the costimulatory receptor OX40 (CD134). Intravenous ivuxolimab was administered to patients every 2 weeks at six dose levels: 0.01, 0.1, 0.3, 1.5, 3 and 10 mg/kg. Among the approximately 50 dose-escalation patients, around 20 had hepatocellular carcinoma, roughly 15 melanoma, 9 renal cell carcinoma and 9 head and neck cancer. In the dose-escalation cohort, around four fifths of patients were male, and the mean age was around 65 years with a range of roughly 20 to 85. Patients were allowed to have had prior anti-PD-1, anti-PD-L1 or anti-CTLA-4 therapy, and approximately 40% of the dose-escalation patients had previously received checkpoint inhibitors. Partial responses occurred in three dose-escalation patients, of whom one had hepatocellular carcinoma and two had cutaneous melanoma. The point of sequencing TCRbeta in the periphery was to test whether ivuxolimab changed TCR sequence diversity and drove clonal T-cell expansion. The paper describes the monotherapy dose-escalation part (N of about 55 patients) of the phase I trial of ivuxolimab. Study-wide findings and limitations: After ivuxolimab, CD8+ T cells had more expanded clones than CD4+ T cells on average. In the 0.1-3.0 mg/kg groups, partial responders had among the lowest normalized peripheral clonal expansion, particularly in CD8+ T cells. At doses of 0.1 to 3.0 mg/kg, clonal expansion of both CD4+ and CD8+ T cells in blood was seen between baseline and week 6. Which antigens the clonally expanded peripheral T cells were specific for was not determined. Low levels of normalized T-cell clonal expansion were also seen in some patients who did not respond.

Trimming at the junction amounts to 0 bases on V and 4 bases on J, and the germline ends lie 14 bases apart. Its CDR3 holds 16 amino acids, cysteine through phenylalanine. The sequence is cut down to CDR3 DNA, 48 bases in frame from base 1. The germline V gene sets CDR1 to LGHNA and CDR2 to YSLEER. Patients with a history of autoimmune disease or receiving systemic immunosuppression were excluded from the trial. In every dose cohort, peripheral blood was drawn for TCR sequencing at baseline, cycle 4 day 1, and cycle 7 day 1. Samples came from an open-label, multicenter, first-in-human phase I dose-escalation trial of ivuxolimab. The trial enrolled adults with locally advanced or metastatic head and neck squamous cell, hepatocellular, melanoma or renal cell carcinoma. CD4+ and CD8+ T cells were sorted separately from peripheral blood before TCR sequencing.

The chain is assembled from TRBV4-3 and TRBJ2-3; a tentative D call is TRBD1 (5 bases match). Material: CD4+ or CD8+ T cells sorted from blood, obtained in a trial of the OX40 agonist ivuxolimab. The clonotype originates from an adult with an advanced solid tumor such as melanoma, head and neck, liver or kidney cancer. Here is the DNA: TGCGCCAGCAGCCAAGACCAGGGTCAGATCGCAGATACGCAGTATTTT. This sequence encodes CASSQDQGQIADTQYF.